The clone carrying this T cell receptor (beta chain) was counted a few times. Its matching antigen is unknown. TCRdb reprocessed the 5' RACE reads with MiXCR, giving one entry per CDR3 protein. The data contain 400,000 to 550,000 distinct CDR3 sequences, 13% to 15% of them singletons. This specimen comes from a study of identical twins. Overall study findings and caveats: Twin pairs' shared out-of-frame alpha sequences were enriched in low generation probability.

CDR3 length: 13 residues. Germline lookup yields CDR1 SGHVS and CDR2 FNYEAQ. With 0 bases removed from V and 7 bases from J, the gap between germline ends came to 10 bases. This sample was shared with a second study, whose subject was yellow fever vaccine responses in identical twins.

Source material: CD4+ T cells sorted from blood. The J gene is TRBJ2-7, the V gene TRBV7-6; D possibly corresponds to TRBD2 (5 bases). This clonotype was obtained from a woman under 30 in good health. The CDR3 loop reads CASSLAASGEQYF. Written as DNA, the CDR3 is TGTGCCAGCAGCTTAGCTGCTTCGGGGGAGCAGTACTTC.